This TCR beta chain originates from a study of T cells in Graves' hyperthyroidism and ophthalmopathy. Using RNA transcripts as the source, TCR beta CDR3 regions were amplified. The HTBI primer set drove a first-round RT-PCR of the TCR CDR3. In TCRdb, the multiplex PCR reads were re-called with MiXCR into one record per CDR3 protein. The table lists a few hundred thousand distinct CDR3 sequences, around 18% of them singletons. This clonotype occurred a few times. The antigen is undetermined. Study outcomes and limitations: Within blood appeared most thyroid clonotypes that had expanded above 0.001.

Germline-derived CDR1 and CDR2 are LGHNA and YSLEER. V was trimmed by 1 base and J by 8 bases, leaving 23 bases between them. The CDR3 is 17 residues long. The receptor was derived from a middle-aged man with Graves' hyperthyroidism. This chain connects TRBV4-3 to TRBJ1-2; possible D gene TRBD1, 6 bases. Specimen: blood. The DNA for the CDR3 is TGCGCCAGCAGCCAAGCCCGGGGAGGGGGGGGCATAAAAGGCTACACCTTC. Protein product: CASSQARGGGGIKGYTF.